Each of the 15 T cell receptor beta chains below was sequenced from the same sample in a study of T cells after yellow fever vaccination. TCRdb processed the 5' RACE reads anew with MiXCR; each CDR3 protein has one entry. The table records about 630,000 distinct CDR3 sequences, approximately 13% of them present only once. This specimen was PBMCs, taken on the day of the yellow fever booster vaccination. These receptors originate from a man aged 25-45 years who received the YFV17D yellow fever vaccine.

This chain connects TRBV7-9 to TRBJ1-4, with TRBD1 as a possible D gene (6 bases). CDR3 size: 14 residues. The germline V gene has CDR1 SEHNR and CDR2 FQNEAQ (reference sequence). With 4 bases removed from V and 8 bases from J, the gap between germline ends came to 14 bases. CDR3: CASSSDRLSEKLFF. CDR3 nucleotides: TGTGCCAGCAGCTCCGACAGGCTTTCGGAAAAACTGTTTTTT.

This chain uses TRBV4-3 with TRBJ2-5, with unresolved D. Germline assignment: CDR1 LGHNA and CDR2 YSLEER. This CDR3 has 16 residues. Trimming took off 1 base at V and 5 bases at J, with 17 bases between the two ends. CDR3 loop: CASSQGVDSFRETQYF. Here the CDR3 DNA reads TGCGCCAGCAGCCAAGGAGTGGATAGCTTTAGGGAGACCCAGTACTTC.

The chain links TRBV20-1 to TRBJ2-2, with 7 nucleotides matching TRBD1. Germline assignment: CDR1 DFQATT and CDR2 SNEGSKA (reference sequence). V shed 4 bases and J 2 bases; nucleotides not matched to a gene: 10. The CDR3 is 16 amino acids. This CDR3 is CSAIDYGTVNTGELFF. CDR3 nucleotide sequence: TGCAGTGCTATCGATTATGGGACAGTTAACACCGGGGAGCTGTTTTTT.

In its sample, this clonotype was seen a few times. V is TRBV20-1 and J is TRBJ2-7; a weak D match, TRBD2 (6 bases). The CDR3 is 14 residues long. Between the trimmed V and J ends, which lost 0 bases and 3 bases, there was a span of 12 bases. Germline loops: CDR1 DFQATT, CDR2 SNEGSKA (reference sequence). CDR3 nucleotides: TGCAGTGCTAGAGATCCGCGGGGCATCTACGAGCAGTACTTC. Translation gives CSARDPRGIYEQYF.

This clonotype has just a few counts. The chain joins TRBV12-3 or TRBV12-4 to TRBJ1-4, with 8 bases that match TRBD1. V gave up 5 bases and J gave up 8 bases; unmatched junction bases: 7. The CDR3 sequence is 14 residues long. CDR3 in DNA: TGTGCCAGCAGTCCGACAGGGGTGGTAGAAAAACTGTTTTTT. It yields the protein CASSPTGVVEKLFF.

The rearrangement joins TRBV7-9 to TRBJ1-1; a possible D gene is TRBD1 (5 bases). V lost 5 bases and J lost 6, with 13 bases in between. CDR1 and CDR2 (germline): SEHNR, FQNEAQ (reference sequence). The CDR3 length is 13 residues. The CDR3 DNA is TGTGCCAGCAGCATAAGGTGGGGCTCTGAAGCTTTCTTT. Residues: CASSIRWGSEAFF.

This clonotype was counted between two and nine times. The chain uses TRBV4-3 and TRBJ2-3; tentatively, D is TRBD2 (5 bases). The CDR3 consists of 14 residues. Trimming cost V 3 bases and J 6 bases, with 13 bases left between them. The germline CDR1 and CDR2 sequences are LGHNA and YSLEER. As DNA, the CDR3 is TGCGCCAGCAGCCAGGCTGAACTAGTTGATACGCAGTATTTT. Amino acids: CASSQAELVDTQYF.

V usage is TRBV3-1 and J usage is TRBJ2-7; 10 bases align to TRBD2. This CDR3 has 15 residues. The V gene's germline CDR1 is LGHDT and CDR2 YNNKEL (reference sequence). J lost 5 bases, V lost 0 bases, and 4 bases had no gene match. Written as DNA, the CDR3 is TGTGCCAGCAGCCAAGAGTTAGCGGGAGGTAACGAGCAGTACTTC. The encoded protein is CASSQELAGGNEQYF.

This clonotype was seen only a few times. The CDR3 loop reads CASSLDGDVGTGELFF. CDR3 sequence (DNA): TGTGCCAGCAGCTTAGACGGGGACGTGGGGACCGGGGAGCTGTTTTTT. V is TRBV11-2 and J is TRBJ2-2, with D tentatively TRBD1 or TRBD2 (5 bases each). The CDR3 spans 16 residues. Germline CDR1 and CDR2: SGHAT and FQNNGV. V shed 0 bases and J shed 5 bases, with 13 bases lying between them. The full variable domain, completed using reference TRBV11-2 and TRBJ2-2, is EAGVAQSPRYKIIEKRQSVAFWCNPISGHATLYWYQQILGQGPKLLIQFQNNGVVDDSQLPKDRFSAERLKGVDSTLKIQPAKLEDSAVYLCASSLDGDVGTGELFFGEGSRLTVL.

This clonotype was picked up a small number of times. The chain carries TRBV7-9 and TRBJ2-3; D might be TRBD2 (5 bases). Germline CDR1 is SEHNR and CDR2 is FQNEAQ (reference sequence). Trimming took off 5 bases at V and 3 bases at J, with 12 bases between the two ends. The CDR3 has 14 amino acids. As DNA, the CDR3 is TGTGCCAGCAGCCCTAGTCTAGCTACAGATACGCAGTATTTT. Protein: CASSPSLATDTQYF.

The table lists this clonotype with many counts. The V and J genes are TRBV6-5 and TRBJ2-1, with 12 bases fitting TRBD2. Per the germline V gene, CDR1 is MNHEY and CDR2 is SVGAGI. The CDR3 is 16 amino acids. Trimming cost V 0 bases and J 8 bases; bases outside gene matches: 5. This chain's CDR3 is CASSYSTASGRDEQFF. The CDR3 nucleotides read TGTGCCAGCAGTTACTCGACGGCTAGCGGGAGGGATGAGCAGTTCTTC.

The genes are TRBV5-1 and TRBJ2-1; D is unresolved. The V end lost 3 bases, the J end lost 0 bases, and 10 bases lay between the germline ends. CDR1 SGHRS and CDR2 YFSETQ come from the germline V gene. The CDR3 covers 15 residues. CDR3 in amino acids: CASSSHMSSYNEQFF. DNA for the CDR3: TGCGCCAGCAGCTCACATATGAGCTCCTACAATGAGCAGTTCTTC. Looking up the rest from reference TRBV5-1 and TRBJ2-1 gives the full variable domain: KAGVTQTPRYLIKTRGQQVTLSCSPISGHRSVSWYQQTPGQGLQFLFEYFSETQRNKGNFPGRFSGRQFSNSRSEMNVSTLELGDSALYLCASSSHMSSYNEQFFGPGTRLTVL.

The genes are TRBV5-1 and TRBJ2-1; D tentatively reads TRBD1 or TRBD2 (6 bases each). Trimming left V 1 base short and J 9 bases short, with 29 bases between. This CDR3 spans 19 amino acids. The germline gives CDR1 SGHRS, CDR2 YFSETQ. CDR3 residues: CASSLRIGVRDSQGGEQFF. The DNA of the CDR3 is TGCGCCAGCAGCTTGAGAATAGGGGTCCGGGACTCCCAAGGGGGTGAGCAGTTCTTC.

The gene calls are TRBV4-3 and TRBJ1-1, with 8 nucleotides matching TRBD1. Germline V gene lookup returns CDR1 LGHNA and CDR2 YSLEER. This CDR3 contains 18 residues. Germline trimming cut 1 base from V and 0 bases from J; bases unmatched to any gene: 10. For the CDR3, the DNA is TGCGCCAGCAGCCAAGCCCTCCGGACAGGGTTCCTGAACACTGAAGCTTTCTTT. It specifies CASSQALRTGFLNTEAFF.

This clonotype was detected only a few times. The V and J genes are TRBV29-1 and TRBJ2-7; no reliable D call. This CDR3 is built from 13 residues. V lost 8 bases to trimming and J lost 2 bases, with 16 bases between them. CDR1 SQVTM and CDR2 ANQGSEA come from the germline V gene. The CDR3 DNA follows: TGCAGCATAGTCAGACCCCAAACCTACGAGCAGTACTTC. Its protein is CSIVRPQTYEQYF.